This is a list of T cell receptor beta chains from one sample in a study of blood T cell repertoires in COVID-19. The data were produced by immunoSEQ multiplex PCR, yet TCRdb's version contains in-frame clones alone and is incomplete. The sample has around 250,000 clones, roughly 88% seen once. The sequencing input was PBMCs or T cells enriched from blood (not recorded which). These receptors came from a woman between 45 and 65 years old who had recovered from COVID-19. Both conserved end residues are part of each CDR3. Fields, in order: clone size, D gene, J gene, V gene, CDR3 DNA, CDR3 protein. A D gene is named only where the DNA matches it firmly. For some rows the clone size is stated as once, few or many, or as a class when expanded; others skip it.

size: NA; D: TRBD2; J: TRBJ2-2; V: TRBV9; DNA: TGTGCCAGCAGCGTAGAACTAGCGGGAAACACCGGGGAGCTGTTTTTT; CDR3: CASSVELAGNTGELFF
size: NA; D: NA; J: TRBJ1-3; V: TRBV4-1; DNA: TGCGCCAGCAGCTCACAATTAAGCGGAGGGGTCGGTTCTGGAAACACCATATATTTT; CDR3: CASSSQLSGGVGSGNTIYF
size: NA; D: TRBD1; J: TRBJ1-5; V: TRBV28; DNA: TGTGCCAGCAGGTCCACAGGGGGTTGGCAGCCCCAGCATTTT; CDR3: CASRSTGGWQPQHF
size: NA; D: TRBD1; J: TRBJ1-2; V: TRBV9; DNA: TGTGCCAGCAGCGTAGGCTCCCGGACAGGGCATGGCTACACCTTC; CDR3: CASSVGSRTGHGYTF
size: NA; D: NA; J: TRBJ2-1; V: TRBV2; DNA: TGTGCCAGCAGTGTCCTGACTCCACTCTCCTACAATGAGCAGTTCTTC; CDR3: CASSVLTPLSYNEQFF
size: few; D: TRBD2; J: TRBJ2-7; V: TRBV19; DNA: TGTGCCAGTAGTTCCCAGGGGCTAGCGGGGTACGAGCAGTACTTC; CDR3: CASSSQGLAGYEQYF
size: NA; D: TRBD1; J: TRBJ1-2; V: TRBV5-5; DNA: TGTGCCAGCAGCTTGGGAGGGACAGGGAGTTATGGCTACACCTTC; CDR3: CASSLGGTGSYGYTF
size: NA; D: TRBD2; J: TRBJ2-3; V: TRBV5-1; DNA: TGCGCCAGCAGCTTGGCCATAAGTGGGGGGAGGGCCGAACATGGAGATACGCAGTATTTT; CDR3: CASSLAISGGRAEHGDTQYF
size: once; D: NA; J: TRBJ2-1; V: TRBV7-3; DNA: TGTGCCAGCAGCCCGGTGGCTAGCTCCTACAATGAGCAGTTCTTC; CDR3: CASSPVASSYNEQFF
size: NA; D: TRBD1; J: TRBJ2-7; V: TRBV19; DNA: TGTGCCAGTAGTCTCGGACAGGGGCCCTACGAGCAGTACTTC; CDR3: CASSLGQGPYEQYF
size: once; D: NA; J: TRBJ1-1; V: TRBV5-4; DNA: TGTGCCAGCGGTACTGACAGAAACACTGAAGCTTTCTTT; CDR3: CASGTDRNTEAFF
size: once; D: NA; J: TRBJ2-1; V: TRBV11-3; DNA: TGTGCCAGCAGCTTAACAAACAATGAGCAGTTCTTC; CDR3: CASSLTNNEQFF
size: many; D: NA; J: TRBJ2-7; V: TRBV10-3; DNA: TGTGCCATCACCCATGATCGGGGAACCTACGAGCAGTACTTC; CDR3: CAITHDRGTYEQYF
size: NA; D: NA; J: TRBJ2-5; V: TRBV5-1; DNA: TGCGCCAGCAGCTTGGAGGGAGGCCAAGAGACCCAGTACTTC; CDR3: CASSLEGGQETQYF
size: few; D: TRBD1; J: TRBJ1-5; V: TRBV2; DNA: TGTGCCAGCAGTGAAAGGGACAGCAGGCTCAATCAGCCCCAGCATTTT; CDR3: CASSERDSRLNQPQHF
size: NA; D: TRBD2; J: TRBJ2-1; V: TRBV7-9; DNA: TGTGCCAGCAGCTTAGGTAGCGGGATAGGAAATGAGCAGTTCTTC; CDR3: CASSLGSGIGNEQFF
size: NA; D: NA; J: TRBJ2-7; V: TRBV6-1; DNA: TGTGCCAGCAGTGAAGGGAGTGGCGGCGAGCAGTACTTC; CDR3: CASSEGSGGEQYF
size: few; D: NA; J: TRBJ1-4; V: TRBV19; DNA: TGTGCCAGTAGTAACCAGGGTTGGTCACTGTTTTTT; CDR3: CASSNQGWSLFF
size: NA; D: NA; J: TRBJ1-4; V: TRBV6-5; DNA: TGTGCCAGCAGTTACCAGCGGGCCTCTAGTAACCTGTTTTTT; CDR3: CASSYQRASSNLFF
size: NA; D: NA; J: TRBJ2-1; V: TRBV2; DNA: TGTGCCAGCAGTGATATGGAGGGAGTCAGTGAGCAGTTCTTC; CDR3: CASSDMEGVSEQFF
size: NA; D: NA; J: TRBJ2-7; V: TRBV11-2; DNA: TGTGCCAGCAGCTTTAAGAGCTCCTACGAGCAGTACTTC; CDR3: CASSFKSSYEQYF
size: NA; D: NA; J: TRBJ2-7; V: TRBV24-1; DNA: TGTGCCACCAGTGACTCGACACCGCCCTACGAGCAGTACTTC; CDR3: CATSDSTPPYEQYF
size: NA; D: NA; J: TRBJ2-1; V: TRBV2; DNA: TGTGCCAGCAGTTCCCTGATGGGGGCCAACAATGAGCAGTTCTTC; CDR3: CASSSLMGANNEQFF
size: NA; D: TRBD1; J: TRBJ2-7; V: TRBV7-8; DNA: TGTGCCAGCAGCTTACAGGGGGCGTCCTACGAGCAGTACTTC; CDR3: CASSLQGASYEQYF
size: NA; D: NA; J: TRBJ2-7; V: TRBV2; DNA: TGTGCCAGCAGTGAACAGTTCTACGAGCAGTACTTC; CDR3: CASSEQFYEQYF
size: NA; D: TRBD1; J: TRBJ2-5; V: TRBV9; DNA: TGTGCCAGCAGCGGATCCGGGACAGGGGAGACCCAGTACTTC; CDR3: CASSGSGTGETQYF
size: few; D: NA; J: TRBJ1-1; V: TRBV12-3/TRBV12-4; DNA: TGTGCCAGCAGTGATCGACACAACACTGAAGCTTTCTTT; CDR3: CASSDRHNTEAFF
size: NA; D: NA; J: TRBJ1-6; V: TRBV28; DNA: TGTGCCAGCAGTTTAAGGCCCTCGGGCGGGTCACCCCTCCACTTT; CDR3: CASSLRPSGGSPLHF
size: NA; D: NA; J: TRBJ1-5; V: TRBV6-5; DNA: TGTGCCAGCAGCCGACAGTTTAATCAGCCCCAGCATTTT; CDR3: CASSRQFNQPQHF
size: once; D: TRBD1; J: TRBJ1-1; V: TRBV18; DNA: TGTGCCAGCTCACCAGTCACAGGGGGGATGAACACTGAAGCTTTCTTT; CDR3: CASSPVTGGMNTEAFF
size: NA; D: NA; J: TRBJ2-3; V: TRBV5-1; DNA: TGCGCCAGCAGCCCCAGGGGTGATACGCAGTATTTT; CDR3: CASSPRGDTQYF
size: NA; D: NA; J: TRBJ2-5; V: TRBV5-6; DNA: TGTGCCAGCAGCTTGGGACTACAAGAGACCCAGTACTTC; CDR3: CASSLGLQETQYF
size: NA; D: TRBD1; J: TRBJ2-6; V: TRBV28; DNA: TGTGCCAGCACCCGACAGGGGTCCTACTCTGGGGCCAACGTCCTGACTTTC; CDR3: CASTRQGSYSGANVLTF
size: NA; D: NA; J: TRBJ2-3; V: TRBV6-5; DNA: TGTGCCAGCAGTTACAGGGGGAGCACAGATACGCAGTATTTT; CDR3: CASSYRGSTDTQYF
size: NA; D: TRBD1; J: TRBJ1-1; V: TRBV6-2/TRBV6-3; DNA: TGTGCCAGCAGTTACAGTCAGGGGGCTGGAGCTTTCTTT; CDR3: CASSYSQGAGAFF
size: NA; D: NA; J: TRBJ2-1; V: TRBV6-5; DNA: TGTGCCAGCAGCTATCTAGGCAATGAGCAGTTCTTC; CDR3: CASSYLGNEQFF
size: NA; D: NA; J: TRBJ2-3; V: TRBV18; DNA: TGTGCCAGCTCACCTCCACTGCGGGCCAGCACAGATACGCAGTATTTT; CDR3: CASSPPLRASTDTQYF
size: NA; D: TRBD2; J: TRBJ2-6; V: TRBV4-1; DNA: TGCGCCAGCAGCCAAGAGCCTAGCGGGGGCTTCTCTGGGGCCAACGTCCTGACTTTC; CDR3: CASSQEPSGGFSGANVLTF
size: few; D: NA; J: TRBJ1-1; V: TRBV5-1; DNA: TGCGCCAGCAGCACCGATGTGGGGCAGGGACTAGCTTTCTTT; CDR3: CASSTDVGQGLAFF
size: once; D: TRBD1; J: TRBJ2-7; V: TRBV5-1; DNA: TGCGCCAGCAGCACCCGTTCGGGGACAGAAGGCGAGCAGTACTTC; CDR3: CASSTRSGTEGEQYF
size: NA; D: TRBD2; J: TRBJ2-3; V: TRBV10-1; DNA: TGCGCCAGCAGTGAGATCCGGGGAGCGGGAGGAGGAAGAGATACGCAGTATTTT; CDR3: CASSEIRGAGGGRDTQYF
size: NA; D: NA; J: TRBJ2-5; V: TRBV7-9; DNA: TGTGCCAGCAGCTTAGGATCAGGAGGAGAGACCCAGTACTTC; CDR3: CASSLGSGGETQYF
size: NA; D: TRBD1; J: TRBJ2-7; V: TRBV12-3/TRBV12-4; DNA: TGTGCCAGCAGCCTCTCAACAGGGGTCGAGCAGTACTTC; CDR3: CASSLSTGVEQYF
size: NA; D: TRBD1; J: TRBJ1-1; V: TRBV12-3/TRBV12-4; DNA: TGTGCCAGCACCCCATCAGGGGGCACTGAAGCTTTCTTT; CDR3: CASTPSGGTEAFF
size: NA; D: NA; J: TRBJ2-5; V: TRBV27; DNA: TGTGCCAGCAGTCTACGGGATCATCAAGAGACCCAGTACTTC; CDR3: CASSLRDHQETQYF